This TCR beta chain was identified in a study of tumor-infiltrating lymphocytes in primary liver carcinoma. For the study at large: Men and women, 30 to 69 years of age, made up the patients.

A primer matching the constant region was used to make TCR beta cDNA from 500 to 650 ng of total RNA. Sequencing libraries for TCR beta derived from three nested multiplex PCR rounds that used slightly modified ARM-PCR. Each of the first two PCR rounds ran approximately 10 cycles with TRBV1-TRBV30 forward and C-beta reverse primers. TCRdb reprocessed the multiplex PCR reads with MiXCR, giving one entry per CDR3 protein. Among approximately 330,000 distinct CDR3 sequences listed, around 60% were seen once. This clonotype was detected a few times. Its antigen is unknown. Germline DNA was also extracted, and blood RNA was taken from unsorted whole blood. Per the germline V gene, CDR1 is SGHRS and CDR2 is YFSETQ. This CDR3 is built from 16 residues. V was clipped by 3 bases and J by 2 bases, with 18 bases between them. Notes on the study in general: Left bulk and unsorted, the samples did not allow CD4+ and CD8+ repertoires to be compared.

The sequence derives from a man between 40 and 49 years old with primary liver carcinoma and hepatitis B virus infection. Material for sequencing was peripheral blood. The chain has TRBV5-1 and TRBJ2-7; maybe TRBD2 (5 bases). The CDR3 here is CASSSSDSRGPYEQYF. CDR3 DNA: TGCGCCAGCAGCTCCTCGGACTCCCGAGGACCCTACGAGCAGTACTTC.